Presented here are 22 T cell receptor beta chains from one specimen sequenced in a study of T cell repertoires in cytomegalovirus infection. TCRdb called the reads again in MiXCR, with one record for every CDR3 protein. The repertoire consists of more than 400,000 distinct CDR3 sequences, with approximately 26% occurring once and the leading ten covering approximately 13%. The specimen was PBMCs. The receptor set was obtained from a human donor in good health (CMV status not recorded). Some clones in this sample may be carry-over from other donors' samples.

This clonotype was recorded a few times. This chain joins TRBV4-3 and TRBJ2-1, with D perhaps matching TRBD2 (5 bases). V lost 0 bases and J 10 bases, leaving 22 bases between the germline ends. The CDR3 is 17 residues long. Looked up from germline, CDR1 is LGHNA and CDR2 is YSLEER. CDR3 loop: CASSQEIGGPFKREQFF. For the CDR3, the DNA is TGCGCCAGCAGCCAAGAAATCGGAGGCCCCTTTAAAAGAGAGCAGTTCTTC.

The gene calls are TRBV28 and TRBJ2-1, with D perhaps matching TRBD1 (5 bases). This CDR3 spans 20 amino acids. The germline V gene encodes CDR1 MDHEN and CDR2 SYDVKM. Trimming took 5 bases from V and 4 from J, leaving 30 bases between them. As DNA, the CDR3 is TGTGCCAGCAGTGGCATGTGGGGCCGAGCTGGGCTCCGAGGATACAATGAGCAGTTCTTC. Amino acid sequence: CASSGMWGRAGLRGYNEQFF.

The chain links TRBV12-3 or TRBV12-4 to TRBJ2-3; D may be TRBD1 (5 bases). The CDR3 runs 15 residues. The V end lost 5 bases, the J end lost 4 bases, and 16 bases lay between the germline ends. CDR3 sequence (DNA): TGTGCCAGCAGTATAATAGGGGCGCACGCAGATACGCAGTATTTT. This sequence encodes CASSIIGAHADTQYF.

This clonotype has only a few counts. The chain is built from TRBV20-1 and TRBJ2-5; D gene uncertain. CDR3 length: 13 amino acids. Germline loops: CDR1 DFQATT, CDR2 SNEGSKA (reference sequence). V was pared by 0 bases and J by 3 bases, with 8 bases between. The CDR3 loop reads CSARDLEEETQYF. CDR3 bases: TGCAGTGCTAGAGATTTAGAGGAAGAGACCCAGTACTTC.

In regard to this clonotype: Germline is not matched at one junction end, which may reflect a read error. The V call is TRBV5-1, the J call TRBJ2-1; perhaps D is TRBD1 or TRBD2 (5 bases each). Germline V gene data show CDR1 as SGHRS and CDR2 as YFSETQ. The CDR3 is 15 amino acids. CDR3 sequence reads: CASRLGTEPYNEQFF. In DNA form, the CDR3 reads TGCGCCAGCAGGCTCGGGACGGAACCTTACAATGAGCAATTCTTC.

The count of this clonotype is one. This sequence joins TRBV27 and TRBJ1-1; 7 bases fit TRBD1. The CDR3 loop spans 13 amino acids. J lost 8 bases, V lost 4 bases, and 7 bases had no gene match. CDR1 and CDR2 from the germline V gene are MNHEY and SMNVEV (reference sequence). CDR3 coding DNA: TGTGCCAGCAGTTCATGGGGACAGCGAGAAGCTTTCTTT. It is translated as CASSSWGQREAFF.

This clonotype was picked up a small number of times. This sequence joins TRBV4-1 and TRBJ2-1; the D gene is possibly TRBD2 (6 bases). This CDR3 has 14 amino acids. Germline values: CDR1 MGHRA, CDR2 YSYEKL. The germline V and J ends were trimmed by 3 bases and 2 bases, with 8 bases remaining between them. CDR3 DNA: TGCGCCAGCAGCCATCGGACTACCTACAATGAGCAGTTCTTC. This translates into CASSHRTTYNEQFF.

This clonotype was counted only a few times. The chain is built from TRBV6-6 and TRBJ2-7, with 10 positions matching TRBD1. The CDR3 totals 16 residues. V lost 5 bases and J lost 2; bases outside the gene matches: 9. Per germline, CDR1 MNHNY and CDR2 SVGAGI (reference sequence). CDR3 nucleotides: TGTGCCAGCAGTCTCACCCCCGGACAGGGGGCCTACGAGCAGTACTTC. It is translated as CASSLTPGQGAYEQYF.

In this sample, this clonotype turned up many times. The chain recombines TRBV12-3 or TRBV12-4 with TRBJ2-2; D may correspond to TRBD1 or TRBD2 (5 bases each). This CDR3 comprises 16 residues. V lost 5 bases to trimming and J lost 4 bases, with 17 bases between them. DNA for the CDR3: TGTGCCAGCAGTCAGTACCGGGACCCATCCACCGGGGAGCTGTTTTTT. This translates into CASSQYRDPSTGELFF.

CDR3 nucleotides: TGTGCCAGCAGCTTAGATCTGGTATATCAAGAGACCCAGTACTTC. Protein: CASSLDLVYQETQYF. This chain links TRBV11-2 with TRBJ2-5; D remains ambiguous. Germline CDR1 and CDR2: SGHAT and FQNNGV. V shed 0 bases and J shed 2 bases, with 10 bases lying between them. This CDR3 is 15 amino acids long.

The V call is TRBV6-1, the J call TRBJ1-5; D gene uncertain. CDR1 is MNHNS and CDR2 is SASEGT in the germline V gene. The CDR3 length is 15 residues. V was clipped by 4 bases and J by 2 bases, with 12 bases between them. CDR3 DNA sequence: TGTGCCAGCAGTGGGACCCTACGAGGCAATCAGCCCCAGCATTTT. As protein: CASSGTLRGNQPQHF.

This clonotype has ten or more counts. The CDR3 loop reads CASSLPLGLADIAKNIQYF. In DNA, the CDR3 is TGTGCCAGCAGCTTACCTCTGGGACTAGCGGACATAGCCAAAAACATTCAGTACTTC. The chain recombines TRBV11-2 with TRBJ2-4; 11 positions match TRBD2. Germline V lookup: CDR1 SGHAT, CDR2 FQNNGV. CDR3 size: 19 residues. Trimming removed 2 bases from V and 0 bases from J; junction bases left unmatched: 9. The entire variable domain, with the rest obtained from reference TRBV11-2 and TRBJ2-4, is as follows: EAGVAQSPRYKIIEKRQSVAFWCNPISGHATLYWYQQILGQGPKLLIQFQNNGVVDDSQLPKDRFSAERLKGVDSTLKIQPAKLEDSAVYLCASSLPLGLADIAKNIQYFGAGTRLSVL.

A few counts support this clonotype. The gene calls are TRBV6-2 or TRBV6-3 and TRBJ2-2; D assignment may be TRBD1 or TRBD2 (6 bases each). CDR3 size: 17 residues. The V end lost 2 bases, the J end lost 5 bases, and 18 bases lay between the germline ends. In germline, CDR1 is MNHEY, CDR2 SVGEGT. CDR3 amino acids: CASSYLPGGKRTGELFF. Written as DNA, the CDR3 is TGTGCCAGCAGTTACCTTCCCGGGGGCAAGCGGACCGGGGAGCTGTTTTTT.

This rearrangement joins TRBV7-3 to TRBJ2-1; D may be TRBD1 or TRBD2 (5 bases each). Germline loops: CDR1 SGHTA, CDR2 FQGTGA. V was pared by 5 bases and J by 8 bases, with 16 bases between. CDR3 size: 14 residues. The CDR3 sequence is CASSLMGESDEQFF. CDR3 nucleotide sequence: TGTGCCAGCAGCCTAATGGGGGAGAGCGATGAGCAGTTCTTC.

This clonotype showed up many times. The CDR3 spells CASSLGLPVDTQYF. The CDR3 region has the DNA TGTGCCAGCAGCTTAGGGCTCCCAGTAGATACGCAGTATTTT. The chain employs TRBV7-2 and TRBJ2-3, with D unclear. Germline CDR1 and CDR2: SGHTA and FQGNSA. The V end lost 1 base, the J end lost 5 bases, and 10 bases lay between the germline ends. This CDR3 has 14 residues.

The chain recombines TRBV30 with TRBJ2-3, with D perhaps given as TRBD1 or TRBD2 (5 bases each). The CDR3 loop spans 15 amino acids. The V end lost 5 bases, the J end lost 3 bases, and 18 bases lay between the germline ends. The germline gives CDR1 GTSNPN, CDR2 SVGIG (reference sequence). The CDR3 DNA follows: TGTGCCTGGGGGGCGGGTGCCGGTGGAACAGATACGCAGTATTTT. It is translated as CAWGAGAGGTDTQYF. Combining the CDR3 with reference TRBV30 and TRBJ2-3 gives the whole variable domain SQTIHQWPATLVQPVGSPLSLECTVEGTSNPNLYWYRQAAGRGLQLLFYSVGIGQISSEVPQNLSASRPQDRQFILSSKKLLLSDSGFYLCAWGAGAGGTDTQYFGPGTRLTVL.

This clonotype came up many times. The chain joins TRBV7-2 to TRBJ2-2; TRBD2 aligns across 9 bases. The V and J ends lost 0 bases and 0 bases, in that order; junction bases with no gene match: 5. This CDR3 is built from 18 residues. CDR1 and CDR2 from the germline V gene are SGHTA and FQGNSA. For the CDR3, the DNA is TGTGCCAGCAGCTTAGCGCCGACTAGCGGAGCGAACACCGGGGAGCTGTTTTTT. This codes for CASSLAPTSGANTGELFF.

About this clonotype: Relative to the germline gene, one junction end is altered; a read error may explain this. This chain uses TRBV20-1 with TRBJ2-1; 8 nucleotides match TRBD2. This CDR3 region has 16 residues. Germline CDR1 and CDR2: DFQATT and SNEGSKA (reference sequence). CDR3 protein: CSARVGAGGNSDEQFF. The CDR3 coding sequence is TGCAGTGCCAGAGTTGGGGCGGGAGGTAACTCGGATGAGCAGTTCTTC.

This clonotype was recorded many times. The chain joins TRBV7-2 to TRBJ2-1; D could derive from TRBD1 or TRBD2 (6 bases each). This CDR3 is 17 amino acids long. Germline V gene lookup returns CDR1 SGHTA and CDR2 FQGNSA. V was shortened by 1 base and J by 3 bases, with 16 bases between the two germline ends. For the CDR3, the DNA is TGTGCCAGCAGCTTAGTAGGTCGGGGGCTTGACTACAATGAGCAGTTCTTC. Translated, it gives CASSLVGRGLDYNEQFF. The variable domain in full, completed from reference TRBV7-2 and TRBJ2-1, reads GAGVSQSPSNKVTEKGKDVELRCDPISGHTALYWYRQSLGQGLEFLIYFQGNSAPDKSGLPSDRFSAERTGGSVSTLTIQRTQQEDSAVYLCASSLVGRGLDYNEQFFGPGTRLTVL.

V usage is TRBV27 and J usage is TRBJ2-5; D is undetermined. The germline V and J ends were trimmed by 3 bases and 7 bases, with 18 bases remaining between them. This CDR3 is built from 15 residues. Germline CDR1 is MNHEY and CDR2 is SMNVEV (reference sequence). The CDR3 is CASSFFPGLPRTQYF. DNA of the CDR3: TGTGCCAGCAGTTTTTTCCCCGGCCTTCCACGGACCCAGTACTTC.

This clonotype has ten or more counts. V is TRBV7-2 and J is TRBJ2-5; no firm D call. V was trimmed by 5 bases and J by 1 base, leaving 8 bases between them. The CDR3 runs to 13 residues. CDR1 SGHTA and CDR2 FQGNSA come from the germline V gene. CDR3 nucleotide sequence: TGTGCCAGCAGCGTGCCCAGCCAAGAGACCCAGTACTTC. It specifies CASSVPSQETQYF.

CDR3 in amino acids: CASRLFPSVEQYV. CDR3 DNA: TGTGCCAGCCGACTGTTCCCGTCGGTCGAGCAGTACGTC. The rearrangement links TRBV2 to TRBJ2-7; D uncertain. V was cut by 8 bases and J by 6 bases, with 17 bases left in between. Per the germline V gene, CDR1 is SNHLY and CDR2 is FYNNEI. This CDR3 region has 13 residues.